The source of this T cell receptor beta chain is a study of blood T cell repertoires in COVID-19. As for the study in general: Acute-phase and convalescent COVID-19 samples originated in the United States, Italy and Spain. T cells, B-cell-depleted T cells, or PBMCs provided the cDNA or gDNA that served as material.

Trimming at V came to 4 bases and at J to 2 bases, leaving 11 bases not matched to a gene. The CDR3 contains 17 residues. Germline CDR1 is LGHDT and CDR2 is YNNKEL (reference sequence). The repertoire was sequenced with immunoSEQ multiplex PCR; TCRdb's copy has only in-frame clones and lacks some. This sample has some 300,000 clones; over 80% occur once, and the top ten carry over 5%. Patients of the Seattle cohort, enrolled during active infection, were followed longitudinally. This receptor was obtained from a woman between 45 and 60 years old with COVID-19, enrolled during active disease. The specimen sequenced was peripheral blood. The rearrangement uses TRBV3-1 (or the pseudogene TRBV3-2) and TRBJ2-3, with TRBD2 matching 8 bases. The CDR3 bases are TGTGCCAGCAGCCCCCTTTTTGGCGGGAGGACCACAGATACGCAGTATTTT. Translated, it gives CASSPLFGGRTTDTQYF.